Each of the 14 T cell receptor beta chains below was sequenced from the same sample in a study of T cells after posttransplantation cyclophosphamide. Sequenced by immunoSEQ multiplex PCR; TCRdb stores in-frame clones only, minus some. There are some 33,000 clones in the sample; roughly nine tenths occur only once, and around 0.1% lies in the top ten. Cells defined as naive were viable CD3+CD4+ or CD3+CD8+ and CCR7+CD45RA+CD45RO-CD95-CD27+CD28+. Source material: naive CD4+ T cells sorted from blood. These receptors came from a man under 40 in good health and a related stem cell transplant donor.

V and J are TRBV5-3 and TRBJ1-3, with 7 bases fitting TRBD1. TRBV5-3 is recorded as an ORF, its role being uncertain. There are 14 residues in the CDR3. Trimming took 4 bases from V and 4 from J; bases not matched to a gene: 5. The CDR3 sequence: CARSRRDRGNTIYF. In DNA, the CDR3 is TGTGCCAGAAGCCGTCGGGACAGAGGAAACACCATATATTTT.

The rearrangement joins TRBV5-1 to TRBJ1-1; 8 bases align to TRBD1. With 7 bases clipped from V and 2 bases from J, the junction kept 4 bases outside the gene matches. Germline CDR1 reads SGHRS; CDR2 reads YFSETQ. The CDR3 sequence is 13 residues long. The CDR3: CASGTGYNTEAFF. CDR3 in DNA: TGCGCCAGCGGGACAGGTTATAACACTGAAGCTTTCTTT.

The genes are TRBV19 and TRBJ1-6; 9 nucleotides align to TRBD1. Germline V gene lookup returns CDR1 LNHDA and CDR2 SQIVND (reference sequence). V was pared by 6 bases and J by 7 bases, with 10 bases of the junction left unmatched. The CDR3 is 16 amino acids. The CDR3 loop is CASRPTRDRENSPLHF. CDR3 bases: TGTGCCAGTAGACCCACCCGGGACAGGGAAAATTCACCCCTCCACTTT.

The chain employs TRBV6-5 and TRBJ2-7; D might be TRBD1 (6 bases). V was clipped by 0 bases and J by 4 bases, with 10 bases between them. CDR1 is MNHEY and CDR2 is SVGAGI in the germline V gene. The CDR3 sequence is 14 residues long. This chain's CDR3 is CASSYSIQGYEQYF. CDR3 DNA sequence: TGTGCCAGCAGTTACTCAATACAGGGTTACGAGCAGTACTTC.

The CDR3 region has the DNA TGTGCCAGCAGCGTGTCCAGCGGGGGACCGAACACCGGGGAGCTGTTTTTT. Translating gives CASSVSSGGPNTGELFF. The rearrangement links TRBV9 to TRBJ2-2; 8 nucleotides align to TRBD2. Unmatched junction bases numbered 6, after V lost 2 bases and J lost 0 bases. The CDR3 runs 17 residues. Germline V gene data show CDR1 as SGDLS and CDR2 as YYNGEE.

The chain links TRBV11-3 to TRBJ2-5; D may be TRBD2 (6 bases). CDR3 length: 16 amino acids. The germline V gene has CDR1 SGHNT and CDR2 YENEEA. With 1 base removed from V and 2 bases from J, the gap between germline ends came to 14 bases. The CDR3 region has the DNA TGTGCCAGCAGCTTAGCCACTTTCGGGGGACAAGAGACCCAGTACTTC. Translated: CASSLATFGGQETQYF.

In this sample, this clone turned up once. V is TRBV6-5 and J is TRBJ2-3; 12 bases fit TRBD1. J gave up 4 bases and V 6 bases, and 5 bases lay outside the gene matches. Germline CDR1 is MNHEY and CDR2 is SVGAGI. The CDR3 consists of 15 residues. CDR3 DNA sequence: TGTGCCAGCAGCCCGGGACAGGGGGCTCCAGATACGCAGTATTTT. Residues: CASSPGQGAPDTQYF.

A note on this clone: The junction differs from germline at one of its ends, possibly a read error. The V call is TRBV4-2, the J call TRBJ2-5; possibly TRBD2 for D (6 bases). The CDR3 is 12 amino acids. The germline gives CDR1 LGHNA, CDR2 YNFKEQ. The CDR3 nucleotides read TGTGCCAGCAGCCAAGATTCGGGAGACACTAACTTC. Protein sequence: CASSQDSGDTNF.

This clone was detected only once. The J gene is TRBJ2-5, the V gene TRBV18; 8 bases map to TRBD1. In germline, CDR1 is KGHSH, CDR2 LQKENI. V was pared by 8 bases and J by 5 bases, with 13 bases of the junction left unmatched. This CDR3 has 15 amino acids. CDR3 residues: CASALRTGHLETQYF. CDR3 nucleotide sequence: TGTGCCAGCGCCCTCCGGACAGGGCATTTGGAGACCCAGTACTTC.

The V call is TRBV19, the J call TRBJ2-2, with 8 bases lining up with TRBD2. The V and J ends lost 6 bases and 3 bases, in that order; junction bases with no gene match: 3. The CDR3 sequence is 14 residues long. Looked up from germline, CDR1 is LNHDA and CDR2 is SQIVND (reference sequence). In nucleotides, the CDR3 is TGTGCCAGTAGATGGCGGGGGGACACCGGGGAGCTGTTTTTT. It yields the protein CASRWRGDTGELFF.

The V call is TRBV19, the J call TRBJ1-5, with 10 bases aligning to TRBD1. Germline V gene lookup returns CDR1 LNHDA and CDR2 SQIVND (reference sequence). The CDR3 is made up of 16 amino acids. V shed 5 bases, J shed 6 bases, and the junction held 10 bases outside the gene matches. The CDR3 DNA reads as TGTGCCAGTAGTCCGATGACAGGGGGCGTTAGTCAGCCCCAGCATTTT. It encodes CASSPMTGGVSQPQHF. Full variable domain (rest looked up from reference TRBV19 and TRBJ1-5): DGGITQSPKYLFRKEGQNVTLSCEQNLNHDAMYWYRQDPGQGLRLIYYSQIVNDFQKGDIAEGYSVSREKKESFPLTVTSAQKNPTAFYLCASSPMTGGVSQPQHFGDGTRLSIL.

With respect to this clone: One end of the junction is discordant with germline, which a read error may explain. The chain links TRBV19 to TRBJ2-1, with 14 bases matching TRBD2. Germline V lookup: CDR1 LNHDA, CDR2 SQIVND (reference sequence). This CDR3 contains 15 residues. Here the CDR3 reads CVSSIGTSGGNEQFF. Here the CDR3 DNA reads TGTGTCAGTAGTATAGGGACTAGCGGGGGCAATGAGCAGTTCTTC.

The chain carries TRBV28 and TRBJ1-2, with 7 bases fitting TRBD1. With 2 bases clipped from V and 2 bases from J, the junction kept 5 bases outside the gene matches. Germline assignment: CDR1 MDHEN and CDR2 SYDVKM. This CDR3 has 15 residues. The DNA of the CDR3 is TGTGCCAGCAGTTTAATCCCGGACAGGAACTATGGCTACACCTTC. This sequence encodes CASSLIPDRNYGYTF.

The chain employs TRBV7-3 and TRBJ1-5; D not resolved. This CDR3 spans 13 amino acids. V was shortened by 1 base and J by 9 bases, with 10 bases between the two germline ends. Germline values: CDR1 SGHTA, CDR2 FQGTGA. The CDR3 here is CASSLNGRGPQHF. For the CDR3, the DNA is TGTGCCAGCAGCTTAAACGGCCGCGGGCCCCAGCATTTT.